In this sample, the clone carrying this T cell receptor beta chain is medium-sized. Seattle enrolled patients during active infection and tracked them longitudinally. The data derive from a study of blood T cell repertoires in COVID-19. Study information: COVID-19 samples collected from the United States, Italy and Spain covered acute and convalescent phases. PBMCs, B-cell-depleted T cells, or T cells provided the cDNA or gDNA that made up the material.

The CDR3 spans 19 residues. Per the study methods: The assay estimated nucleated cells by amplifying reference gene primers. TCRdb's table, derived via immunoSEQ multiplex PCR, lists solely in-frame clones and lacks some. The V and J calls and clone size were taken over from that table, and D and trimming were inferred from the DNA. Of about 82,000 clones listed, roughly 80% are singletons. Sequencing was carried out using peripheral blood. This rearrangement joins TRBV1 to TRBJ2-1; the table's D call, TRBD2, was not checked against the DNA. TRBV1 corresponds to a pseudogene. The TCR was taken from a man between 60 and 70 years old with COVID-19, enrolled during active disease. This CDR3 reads CTSSVTSGGLRGSYNEQFF. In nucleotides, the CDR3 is TGCACCAGCAGCGTAACTAGCGGGGGGCTCAGAGGGTCCTACAATGAGCAGTTCTTC.